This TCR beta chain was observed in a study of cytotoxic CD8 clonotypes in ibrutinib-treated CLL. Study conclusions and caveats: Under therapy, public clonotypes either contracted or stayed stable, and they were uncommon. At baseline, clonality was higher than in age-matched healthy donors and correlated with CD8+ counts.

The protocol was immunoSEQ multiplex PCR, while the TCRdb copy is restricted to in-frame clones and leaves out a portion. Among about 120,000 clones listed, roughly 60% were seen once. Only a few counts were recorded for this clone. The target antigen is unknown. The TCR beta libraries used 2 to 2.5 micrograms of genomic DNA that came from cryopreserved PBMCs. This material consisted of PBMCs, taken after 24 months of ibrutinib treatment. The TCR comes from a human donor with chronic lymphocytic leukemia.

The CDR3 nucleotides read TGCGCCAGCAGTCAATGCGAAGGGATCGAGCAGTACTTC. It codes for CASSQCEGIEQYF. The chain joins TRBV23-1 to TRBJ2-7; D gene uncertain. TRBV23-1 falls under the ORF class, with uncertain function. This CDR3 contains 13 residues. The V gene lost 1 base and the J gene lost 6 bases, with 10 bases spanning the gap.